This TCR beta chain stems from a study of blood T cell repertoires in COVID-19. Study context: Both acute and convalescent COVID-19 samples were obtained from the United States, Italy and Spain. Nucleic acid was either cDNA or gDNA, and it came from T cells, B-cell-depleted T cells, or PBMCs.

This CDR3 comprises 17 residues. Germline-derived CDR1 and CDR2 are MRHNA and SNTAGT. V gave up 4 bases and J gave up 0 bases; unmatched junction bases: 6. Original handling: The assay estimated nucleated cells by amplifying reference gene primers. Sequencing was performed with immunoSEQ multiplex PCR; in TCRdb, only in-frame clones are kept and a portion is missing. D and trimming were read from the DNA, whereas the V and J calls and clone size are those reported in that table. The sample lists more than 200,000 clones; 80% to 90% were seen once. J is TRBJ2-4 and V is TRBV6-4; 10 bases agree with TRBD2. The sample taken for sequencing was peripheral blood. The sequence came from a woman of 80 years or more with acute or convalescent COVID-19. The CDR3 DNA follows: TGTGCCAGCAGTGCCCCACTAGCGGGGCTAGCCAAAAACATTCAGTACTTC. Translation: CASSAPLAGLAKNIQYF.